One and the same sample provided the 8 T cell receptor beta chains below, sequenced in a study of blood T cells in healthy people across ages. Alongside a J-beta primer mix, a sample-barcoded 5' primer served in a second PCR lasting 7 to 11 cycles. TCRdb called the 5' RACE reads again in MiXCR, with one record for every CDR3 protein. Found here are about 1,500,000 distinct CDR3 sequences, 28% of them singletons; the top ten hold roughly 8%. Sequenced: blood. The receptors were gathered from a woman aged 25 to 39 in good health.

This clonotype was recorded many times. This chain links TRBV24-1 with TRBJ2-1; maybe TRBD1 (6 bases). This CDR3 contains 17 residues. The V end was cut by 2 bases, the J end by 0 bases, with 13 bases between. The germline V gene has CDR1 KGHDR and CDR2 SFDVKD. The CDR3 DNA follows: TGTGCCACCAGTGATTCCCTTATAGGGGGCTCCTACAATGAGCAGTTCTTC. It specifies CATSDSLIGGSYNEQFF.

There are many counts of this clonotype. The V gene is TRBV5-1, the J gene TRBJ2-1; 7 bases are a match to TRBD2. The CDR3 has 17 residues. V was clipped by 2 bases and J by 0 bases; unmatched bases: 8. The V gene's germline CDR1 is SGHRS and CDR2 YFSETQ. The CDR3 is CASSLKLAISSYNEQFF. The CDR3 region has the DNA TGCGCCAGCAGCTTAAAACTAGCGATTAGCTCCTACAATGAGCAGTTCTTC.

At least ten counts were recorded for this clonotype. This chain links TRBV20-1 with TRBJ2-1; 9 bases are a match to TRBD2. The junction had 3 bases not matched to a gene; V was cut back by 0 bases and J by 6 bases. In germline, CDR1 is DFQATT, CDR2 SNEGSKA (reference sequence). The CDR3 sequence is 14 residues long. CDR3: CSARDPAGGNEQFF. The CDR3, as DNA: TGCAGTGCTAGAGATCCAGCGGGAGGCAATGAGCAGTTCTTC.

The chain employs TRBV20-1 and TRBJ2-3, with D perhaps TRBD2 (6 bases). Trimming removed 0 bases at V and 4 bases at J, with 17 bases between. The CDR3 covers 16 residues. In germline, CDR1 is DFQATT, CDR2 SNEGSKA (reference sequence). The DNA of the CDR3 is TGCAGTGCTAGAGATGGGTCGGGGGTCGCTTCAGATACGCAGTATTTT. This gives the protein CSARDGSGVASDTQYF.

The chain uses TRBV6-6 and TRBJ1-2; D unresolved. The CDR3 is made up of 13 amino acids. Germline CDR1 is MNHNY and CDR2 is SVGAGI (reference sequence). The V and J ends lost 4 bases and 7 bases respectively, with 13 bases between them. CDR3 DNA sequence: TGTGCCAGCAGTTCAAAGGACGTGTTTGGCTACACCTTC. Protein: CASSSKDVFGYTF.

V gene TRBV28 combines with J gene TRBJ1-2, with D uncertain. The CDR3 extends over 13 amino acids. V was clipped by 2 bases and J by 4 bases, with 8 bases between them. CDR1 is MDHEN, CDR2 SYDVKM, per germline. CDR3 sequence: CASSLSVTYGYTF. CDR3 coding DNA: TGTGCCAGCAGTTTAAGTGTTACCTATGGCTACACCTTC.

With regard to this clonotype: The junction shows a germline mismatch at one end, possibly a read error. CDR3 coding DNA: TGCGTCAGCAGACAGGATACTAACTATGGCTACACTTTC. This encodes CVSRQDTNYGYTF. J is TRBJ1-2 and V is TRBV5-1; D is possibly TRBD1 (6 bases). Germline-derived CDR1 and CDR2 are SGHRS and YFSETQ. The CDR3 consists of 13 residues. The full variable domain, with the rest looked up from reference TRBV5-1 and TRBJ1-2, is KAGVTQTPRYLIKTRGQQVTLSCSPISGHRSVSWYQQTPGQGLQFLFEYFSETQRNKGNFPGRFSGRQFSNSRSEMNVSTLELGDSALYLCVSRQDTNYGYTFGSGTRLTVV.

The table lists this clonotype with a few counts. V is TRBV2 and J is TRBJ1-2; the D is unclear. Deletions cut 6 bases from V and 0 bases from J, with 14 bases between. The CDR3 runs to 15 residues. The germline CDR1 and CDR2 sequences are SNHLY and FYNNEI. The CDR3 protein is CASSPTSKSNYGYTF. The CDR3 coding sequence is TGTGCCAGCAGCCCCACATCCAAGTCTAACTATGGCTACACCTTC.